This TCR beta chain was observed in a study of CD8 T cells in ankylosing spondylitis. This clonotype turned up a few times. Its antigen is unknown. This CDR3 has 13 residues. Germline V gene sequence: CDR1 ENHRY, CDR2 SYGVKD. V was clipped by 7 bases and J by 5 bases; unmatched bases: 8. In TCRdb, the 5' RACE reads were re-called with MiXCR into one record per CDR3 protein. The repertoire holds approximately 240,000 distinct CDR3 sequences, with roughly a quarter as singletons. Overall study results and limits: Apparently characteristic of ankylosing spondylitis blood was a TCR beta motif (fewer than 10 highly homologous variants). Disease-linked clones were found to be CD8+ and relatively rare in peripheral blood. Matched ankylosing spondylitis synovial fluid reportedly contained a significantly enriched population of disease-linked clones. Before this, some motif variants had been reported in reactive arthritis synovial fluid and blood.

The chain links TRBV10-3 to TRBJ2-7; 7 nucleotides agree with TRBD1. This clonotype was obtained from a male donor with ankylosing spondylitis or in good health (not recorded which). The specimen sequenced was blood, either unsorted or a sorted T cell fraction (not recorded which). This chain's CDR3 is CAITARQGDEQYF. CDR3 sequence (DNA): TGTGCCATCACTGCTCGCCAGGGGGACGAGCAGTACTTC.